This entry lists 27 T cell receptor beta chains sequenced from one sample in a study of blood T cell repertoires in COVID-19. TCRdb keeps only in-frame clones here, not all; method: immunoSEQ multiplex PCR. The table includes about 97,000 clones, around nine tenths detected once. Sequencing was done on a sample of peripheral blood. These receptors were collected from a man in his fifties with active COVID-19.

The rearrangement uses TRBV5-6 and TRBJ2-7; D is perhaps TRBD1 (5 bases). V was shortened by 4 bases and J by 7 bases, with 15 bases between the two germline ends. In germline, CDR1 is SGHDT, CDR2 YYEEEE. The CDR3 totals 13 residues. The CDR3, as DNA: TGTGCCAGCAGCCCTCTTGGGGCGCGGGAGCAGTACTTC. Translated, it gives CASSPLGAREQYF.

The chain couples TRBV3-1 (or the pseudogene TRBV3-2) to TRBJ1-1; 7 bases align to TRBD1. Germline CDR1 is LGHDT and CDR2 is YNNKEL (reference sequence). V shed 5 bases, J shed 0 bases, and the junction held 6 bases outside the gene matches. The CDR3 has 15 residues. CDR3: CASSLRTGVNTEAFF. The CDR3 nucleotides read TGTGCCAGCAGCTTAAGGACAGGAGTGAACACTGAAGCTTTCTTT.

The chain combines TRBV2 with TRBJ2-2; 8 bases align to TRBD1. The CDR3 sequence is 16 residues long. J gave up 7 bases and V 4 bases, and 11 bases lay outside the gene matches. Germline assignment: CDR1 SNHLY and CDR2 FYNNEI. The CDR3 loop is CASSGSGGNLLGELFF. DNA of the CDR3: TGTGCCAGCAGTGGATCAGGGGGCAATCTCCTCGGGGAGCTGTTTTTT.

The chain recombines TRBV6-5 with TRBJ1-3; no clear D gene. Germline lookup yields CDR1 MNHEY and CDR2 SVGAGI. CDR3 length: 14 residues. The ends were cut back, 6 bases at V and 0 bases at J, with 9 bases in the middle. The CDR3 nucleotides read TGTGCCAGCAGCTCGGGGAGCTCTGGAAACACCATATATTTT. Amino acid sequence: CASSSGSSGNTIYF.

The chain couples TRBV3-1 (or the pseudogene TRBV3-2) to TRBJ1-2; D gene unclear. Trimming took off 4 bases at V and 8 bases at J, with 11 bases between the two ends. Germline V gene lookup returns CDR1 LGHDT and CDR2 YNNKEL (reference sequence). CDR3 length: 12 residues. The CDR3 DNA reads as TGTGCCAGCAGCCCAACGACTGGCGGCTACACCTTC. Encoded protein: CASSPTTGGYTF.

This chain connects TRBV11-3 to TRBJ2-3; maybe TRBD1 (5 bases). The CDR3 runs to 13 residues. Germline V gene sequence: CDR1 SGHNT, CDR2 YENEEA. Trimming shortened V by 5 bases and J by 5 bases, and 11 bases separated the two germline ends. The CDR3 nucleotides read TGTGCCAGCAGCCTCTATAGGGGAGATACGCAGTATTTT. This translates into CASSLYRGDTQYF.

The CDR3 region has the DNA TGCGCCAGCAGCACCGGACAGGGGATGAACACCGGGGAGCTGTTTTTT. It yields the protein CASSTGQGMNTGELFF. The chain joins TRBV5-1 to TRBJ2-2; TRBD1 aligns across 9 bases. Per the germline V gene, CDR1 is SGHRS and CDR2 is YFSETQ. Trimming removed 4 bases from V and 1 base from J; junction bases left unmatched: 5. The CDR3 covers 16 residues. Complete variable domain (other parts from reference TRBV5-1 and TRBJ2-2): KAGVTQTPRYLIKTRGQQVTLSCSPISGHRSVSWYQQTPGQGLQFLFEYFSETQRNKGNFPGRFSGRQFSNSRSEMNVSTLELGDSALYLCASSTGQGMNTGELFFGEGSRLTVL.

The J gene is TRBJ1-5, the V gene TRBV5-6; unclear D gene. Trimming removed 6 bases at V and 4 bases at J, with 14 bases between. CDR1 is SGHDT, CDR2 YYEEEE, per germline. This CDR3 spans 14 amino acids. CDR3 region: CASKRVATNQPQHF. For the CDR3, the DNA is TGTGCCAGCAAAAGAGTAGCAACTAATCAGCCCCAGCATTTT. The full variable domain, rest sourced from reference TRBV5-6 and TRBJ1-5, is DAGVTQSPTHLIKTRGQQVTLRCSPKSGHDTVSWYQQALGQGPQFIFQYYEEEERQRGNFPDRFSGHQFPNYSSELNVNALLLGDSALYLCASKRVATNQPQHFGDGTRLSIL.

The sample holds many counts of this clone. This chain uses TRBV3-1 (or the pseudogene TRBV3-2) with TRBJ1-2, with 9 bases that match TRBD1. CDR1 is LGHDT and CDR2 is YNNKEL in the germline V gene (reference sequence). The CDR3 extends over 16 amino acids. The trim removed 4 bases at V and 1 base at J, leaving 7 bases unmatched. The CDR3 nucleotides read TGTGCCAGCAGCCCTAGGACAGGGGCGAATAACTATGGCTACACCTTC. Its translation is CASSPRTGANNYGYTF.

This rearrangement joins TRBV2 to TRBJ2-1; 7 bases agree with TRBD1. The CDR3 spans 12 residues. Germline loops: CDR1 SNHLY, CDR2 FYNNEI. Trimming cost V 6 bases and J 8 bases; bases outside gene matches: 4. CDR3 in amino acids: CASRRQGDEQFF. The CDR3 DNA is TGTGCCAGCAGGAGACAGGGCGATGAGCAGTTCTTC.

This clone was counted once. The CDR3 loop is CASSLDRVTNYGYTF. CDR3 coding DNA: TGTGCCAGCAGCCTGGACAGGGTTACTAACTATGGCTACACCTTC. The rearrangement uses TRBV5-6 and TRBJ1-2; 8 bases line up with TRBD1. The germline gives CDR1 SGHDT, CDR2 YYEEEE. V was clipped by 4 bases and J by 0 bases; unmatched bases: 5. The CDR3 contains 15 residues.

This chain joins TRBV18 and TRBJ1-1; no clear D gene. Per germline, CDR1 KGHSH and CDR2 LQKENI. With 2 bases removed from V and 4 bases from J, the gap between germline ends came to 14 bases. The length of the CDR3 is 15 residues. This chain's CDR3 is CASSPKARHGTEAFF. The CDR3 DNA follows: TGTGCCAGCTCACCAAAGGCCCGACACGGCACTGAAGCTTTCTTT.

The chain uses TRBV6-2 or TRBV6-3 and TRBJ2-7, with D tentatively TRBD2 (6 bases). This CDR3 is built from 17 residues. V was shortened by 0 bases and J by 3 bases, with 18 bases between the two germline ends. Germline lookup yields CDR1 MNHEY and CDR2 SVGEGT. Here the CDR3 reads CASSYSSGAGRLYEQYF. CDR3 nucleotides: TGTGCCAGCAGTTACTCGTCTGGGGCGGGGAGACTCTACGAGCAGTACTTC.

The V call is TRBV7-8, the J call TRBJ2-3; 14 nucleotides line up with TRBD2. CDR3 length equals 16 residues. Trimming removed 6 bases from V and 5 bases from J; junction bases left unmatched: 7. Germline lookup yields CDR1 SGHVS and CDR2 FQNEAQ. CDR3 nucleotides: TGTGCCAGCAGTTCGCGACTAGCGGGGGGGGTAGATACGCAGTATTTT. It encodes CASSSRLAGGVDTQYF.

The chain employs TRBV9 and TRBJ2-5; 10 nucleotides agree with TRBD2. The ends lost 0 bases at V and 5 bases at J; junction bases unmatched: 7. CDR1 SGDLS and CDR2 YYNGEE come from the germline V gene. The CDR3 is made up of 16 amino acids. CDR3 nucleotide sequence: TGTGCCAGCAGCGTAGGAAAGCGGGGGGGCCGGGAGACCCAGTACTTC. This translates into CASSVGKRGGRETQYF. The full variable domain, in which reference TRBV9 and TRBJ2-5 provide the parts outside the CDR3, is DSGVTQTPKHLITATGQRVTLRCSPRSGDLSVYWYQQSLDQGLQFLIQYYNGEERAKGNILERFSAQQFPDLHSELNLSSLELGDSALYFCASSVGKRGGRETQYFGPGTRLLVL.

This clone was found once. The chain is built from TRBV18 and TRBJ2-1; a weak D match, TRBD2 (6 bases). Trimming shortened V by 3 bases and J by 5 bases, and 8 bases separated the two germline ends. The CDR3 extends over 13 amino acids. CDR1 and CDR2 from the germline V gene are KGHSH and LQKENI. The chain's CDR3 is CASSPWEDNEQFF. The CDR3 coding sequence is TGTGCCAGCTCACCGTGGGAGGACAATGAGCAGTTCTTC.

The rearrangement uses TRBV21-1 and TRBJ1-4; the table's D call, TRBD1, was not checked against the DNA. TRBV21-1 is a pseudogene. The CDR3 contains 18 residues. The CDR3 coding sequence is TGTGCCAGCAGCAAAGTTTCACAGGAGCTCCCAACTAATGAAAAACTGTTTTTT. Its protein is CASSKVSQELPTNEKLFF.

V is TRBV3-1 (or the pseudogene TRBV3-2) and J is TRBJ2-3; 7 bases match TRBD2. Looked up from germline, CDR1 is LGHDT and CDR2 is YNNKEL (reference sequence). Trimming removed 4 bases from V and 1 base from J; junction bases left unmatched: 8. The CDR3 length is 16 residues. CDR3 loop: CASSLGGGRGTDTQYF. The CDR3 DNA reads TGTGCCAGCAGCCTGGGGGGGGGTAGGGGCACAGATACGCAGTATTTT.

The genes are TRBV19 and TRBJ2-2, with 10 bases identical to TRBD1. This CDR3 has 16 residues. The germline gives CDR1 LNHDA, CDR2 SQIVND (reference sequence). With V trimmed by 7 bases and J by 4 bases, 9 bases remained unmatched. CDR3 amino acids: CASNVGQGGATGELFF. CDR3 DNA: TGTGCCAGTAACGTTGGACAGGGGGGGGCCACCGGGGAGCTGTTTTTT.

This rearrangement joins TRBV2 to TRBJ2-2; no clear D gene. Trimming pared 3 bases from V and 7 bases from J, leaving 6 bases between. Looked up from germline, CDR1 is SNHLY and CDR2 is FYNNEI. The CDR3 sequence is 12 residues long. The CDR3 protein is CASSESGGELFF. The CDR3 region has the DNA TGTGCCAGCAGTGAGAGTGGCGGGGAGCTGTTTTTT.

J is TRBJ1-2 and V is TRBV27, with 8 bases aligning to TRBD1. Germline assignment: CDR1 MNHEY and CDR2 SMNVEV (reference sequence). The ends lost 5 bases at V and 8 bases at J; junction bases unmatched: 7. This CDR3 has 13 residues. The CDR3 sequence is CASSPQGAQGYTF. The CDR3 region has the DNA TGTGCCAGCAGTCCCCAGGGGGCGCAGGGCTACACCTTC.

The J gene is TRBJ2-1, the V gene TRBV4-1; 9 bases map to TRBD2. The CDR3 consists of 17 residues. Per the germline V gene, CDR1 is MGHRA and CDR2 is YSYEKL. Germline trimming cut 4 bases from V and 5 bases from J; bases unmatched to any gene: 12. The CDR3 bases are TGCGCCAGCAGCCTAGGCCCTCTAGCGGGGTTGCACAATGAGCAGTTCTTC. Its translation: CASSLGPLAGLHNEQFF.

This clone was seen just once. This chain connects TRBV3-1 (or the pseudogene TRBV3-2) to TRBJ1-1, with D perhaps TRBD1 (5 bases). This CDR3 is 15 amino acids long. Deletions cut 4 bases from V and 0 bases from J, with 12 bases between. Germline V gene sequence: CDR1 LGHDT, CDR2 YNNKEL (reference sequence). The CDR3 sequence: CASSRGLPMNTEAFF. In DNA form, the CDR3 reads TGTGCCAGCAGCCGGGGACTGCCCATGAACACTGAAGCTTTCTTT.

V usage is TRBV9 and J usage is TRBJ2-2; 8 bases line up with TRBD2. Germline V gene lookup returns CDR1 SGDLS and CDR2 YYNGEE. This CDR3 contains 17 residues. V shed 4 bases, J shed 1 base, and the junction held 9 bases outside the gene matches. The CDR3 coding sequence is TGTGCCAGCAGCTCGACCGAGCGGGGGTGGAACACCGGGGAGCTGTTTTTT. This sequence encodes CASSSTERGWNTGELFF.

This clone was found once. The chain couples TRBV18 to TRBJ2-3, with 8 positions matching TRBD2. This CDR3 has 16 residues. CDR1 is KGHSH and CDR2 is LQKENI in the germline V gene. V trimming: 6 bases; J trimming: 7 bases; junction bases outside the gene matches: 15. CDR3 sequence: CASSEPVGGALYTQYF. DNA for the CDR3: TGTGCCAGCTCGGAGCCCGTCGGGGGGGCTTTATATACGCAGTATTTT.

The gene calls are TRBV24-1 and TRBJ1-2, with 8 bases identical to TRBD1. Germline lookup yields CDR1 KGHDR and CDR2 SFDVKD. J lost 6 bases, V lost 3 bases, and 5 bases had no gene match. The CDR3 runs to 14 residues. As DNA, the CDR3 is TGTGCCACCAGTGATCGGACAGGGAAGGATGGCTACACCTTC. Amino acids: CATSDRTGKDGYTF.

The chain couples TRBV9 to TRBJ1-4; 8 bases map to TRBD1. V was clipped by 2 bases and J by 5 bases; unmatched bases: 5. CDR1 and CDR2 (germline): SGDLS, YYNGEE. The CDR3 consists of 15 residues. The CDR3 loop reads CASSVGQGRNEKLFF. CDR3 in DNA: TGTGCCAGCAGCGTCGGACAGGGCCGGAATGAAAAACTGTTTTTT.